These 23 T cell receptor beta chains share one sample of origin, sequenced in a study of T-cell memory formation after mild COVID-19. TCRdb used MiXCR to reprocess the 5' RACE reads, holding one entry per CDR3 protein. The sample shows fewer than 300,000 distinct CDR3 sequences, approximately 16% of them seen only once. The sequencing input was PBMCs or a T cell subset sorted from them (not recorded which). These receptors were collected from a man aged 18 to 30 who had mild COVID-19 (a few samples of this study predate the infection). Cell type and time point are not known.

The table lists this clonotype with a few counts. The chain joins TRBV7-8 to TRBJ2-1; a possible D gene is TRBD1 (6 bases). Germline-derived CDR1 and CDR2 are SGHVS and FQNEAQ. The CDR3 length is 13 residues. The germline V and J ends were trimmed by 5 bases and 6 bases, with 11 bases remaining between them. The chain's CDR3 is CASSVDSFNEQFF. The CDR3 bases are TGTGCCAGCAGCGTGGACAGCTTCAATGAGCAGTTCTTC.

The chain recombines TRBV5-1 with TRBJ2-1; D not resolved. Per the germline V gene, CDR1 is SGHRS and CDR2 is YFSETQ. The CDR3 is made up of 11 amino acids. Trimming removed 2 bases from V and 8 bases from J, with 5 bases in between. This CDR3 reads CASSLFDEQFF. The CDR3 DNA sequence: TGCGCCAGCAGCTTATTCGATGAGCAGTTCTTC.

The rearrangement links TRBV12-3 or TRBV12-4 to TRBJ1-1; TRBD1 is a possible D gene (6 bases). V lost 4 bases and J 5 bases, leaving 17 bases between the germline ends. This CDR3 region has 15 residues. The CDR3 is CASSSPKTGGTEAFF. CDR3 nucleotides: TGTGCCAGCAGTTCCCCTAAGACAGGAGGGACTGAAGCTTTCTTT.

This clonotype was recorded a few times. The chain links TRBV20-1 to TRBJ2-3; 8 bases are a match to TRBD2. In germline, CDR1 is DFQATT, CDR2 SNEGSKA (reference sequence). The CDR3 sequence is 13 residues long. J lost 6 bases, V lost 5 bases, and 7 bases had no gene match. The CDR3 here is CSAPGGNQDTQYF. The CDR3 nucleotides read TGCAGTGCTCCGGGGGGGAACCAGGATACGCAGTATTTT.

The chain couples TRBV28 to TRBJ1-5; TRBD1 matches at 9 bases. V shed 8 bases and J 2 bases; nucleotides not matched to a gene: 22. The CDR3 covers 20 residues. Germline loops: CDR1 MDHEN, CDR2 SYDVKM. The CDR3 nucleotides are TGTGCCAGCGGCGAGATACCGGGACAGGGAGGAAAGTGGGGCAATCAGCCCCAGCATTTT. This codes for CASGEIPGQGGKWGNQPQHF. The full variable domain, with the rest looked up from reference TRBV28 and TRBJ1-5, is DVKVTQSSRYLVKRTGEKVFLECVQDMDHENMFWYRQDPGLGLRLIYFSYDVKMKEKGDIPEGYSVSREKKERFSLILESASTNQTSMYLCASGEIPGQGGKWGNQPQHFGDGTRLSIL.

V gene TRBV15 combines with J gene TRBJ1-6; D is possibly TRBD1 (5 bases). Trimming removed 9 bases at V and 7 bases at J, with 10 bases between. This CDR3 region has 12 residues. Germline V CDR1 and CDR2: LNHNV, YYDKDF (reference sequence). CDR3 sequence: CATGTRNSPLHF. The CDR3 DNA reads TGTGCCACGGGGACGAGGAATTCACCCCTCCACTTT.

This clonotype was seen a handful of times. This chain links TRBV3-1 with TRBJ2-7, with a possible D match to TRBD1 (6 bases). This CDR3 has 13 amino acids. Trimming shortened V by 6 bases and J by 6 bases, and 15 bases separated the two germline ends. The germline V gene has CDR1 LGHDT and CDR2 YNNKEL (reference sequence). This chain's CDR3 is CASSRRQVLEQYF. The CDR3 nucleotides read TGTGCCAGCAGTCGAAGACAGGTTCTCGAGCAGTACTTC.

In DNA, the CDR3 is TGCAGCGTTGGTGTAAGGGGGCAGCCCCAGCATTTT. The encoded protein is CSVGVRGQPQHF. The J gene is TRBJ1-5, the V gene TRBV29-1; D is possibly TRBD1 (6 bases). Germline-derived CDR1 and CDR2 are SQVTM and ANQGSEA. CDR3 length equals 12 residues. V lost 4 bases and J lost 7, with 11 bases in between.

The rearrangement joins TRBV12-3 or TRBV12-4 to TRBJ1-2; 9 bases map to TRBD1. V lost 6 bases, J lost 1 base, and 3 bases stayed unmatched. The CDR3 consists of 14 residues. This CDR3 reads CASRGQGFNYGYTF. The CDR3 DNA sequence: TGTGCCAGCAGGGGACAGGGCTTTAACTATGGCTACACCTTC.

This clonotype was recorded a few times. The DNA for the CDR3 is TGTGCCAGCAGCTTACCAGGTCTCGCAGCAGATACGCAGTATTTT. Translated: CASSLPGLAADTQYF. The chain has TRBV5-6 and TRBJ2-3; no definite D call. Germline V gene sequence: CDR1 SGHDT, CDR2 YYEEEE. The germline V and J ends were trimmed by 2 bases and 4 bases, with 14 bases remaining between them. There are 15 residues in the CDR3.

This clonotype was seen more than once but under ten times. V usage is TRBV14 and J usage is TRBJ2-7, with TRBD1 matching over 8 bases. Trimming removed 2 bases from V and 6 bases from J; junction bases left unmatched: 6. This CDR3 comprises 14 residues. From germline, CDR1 is SGHDN and CDR2 FVKESK. The CDR3 spells CASSQTGTGIEQYF. The CDR3 coding sequence is TGTGCCAGCAGCCAAACAGGGACAGGCATCGAGCAGTACTTC.

CDR3 nucleotides: TGTGCCAGCACACTAGGAGGGGGAACCCAGCCCCAGCATTTT. Translation: CASTLGGGTQPQHF. This chain links TRBV12-3 or TRBV12-4 with TRBJ1-5; tentative D call: TRBD1 (6 bases). V lost 7 bases to trimming and J lost 7 bases, with 17 bases between them. This CDR3 has 14 residues.

Ten or more counts support this clonotype. This chain links TRBV20-1 with TRBJ2-2, with 7 bases lining up with TRBD2. This CDR3 contains 15 residues. Germline CDR1 and CDR2: DFQATT and SNEGSKA (reference sequence). V lost 6 bases and J lost 3; bases outside the gene matches: 10. The CDR3 sequence is CSARRERGYTGELFF. The CDR3 bases are TGCAGTGCCAGGCGAGAGCGGGGTTACACCGGGGAGCTGTTTTTT.

The V call is TRBV4-1, the J call TRBJ1-1, with D possibly matching TRBD1 (5 bases). The CDR3 has 18 residues. Trimming stripped 1 base from V and 4 bases from J, with 22 bases between. CDR1 and CDR2 (germline): MGHRA, YSYEKL. The DNA of the CDR3 is TGCGCCAGCAGCCAAGCGCTAAGGGGCCTAAGGTTGGGCACTGAAGCTTTCTTT. It codes for CASSQALRGLRLGTEAFF.

This rearrangement joins TRBV7-9 to TRBJ2-3; D might be TRBD2 (5 bases). CDR1 and CDR2 from the germline V gene are SEHNR and FQNEAQ (reference sequence). CDR3 length equals 16 residues. V lost 5 bases and J lost 0, with 15 bases in between. DNA of the CDR3: TGTGCCAGCAGCCTCAACAAAAGACTAAGCACAGATACGCAGTATTTT. It codes for CASSLNKRLSTDTQYF.

This clonotype was seen more than once but under ten times. The J gene is TRBJ2-1, the V gene TRBV20-1; D not resolved. The V gene's germline CDR1 is DFQATT and CDR2 SNEGSKA (reference sequence). This CDR3 is 16 amino acids long. Trimming left V 2 bases short and J 9 bases short, with 23 bases between. This CDR3 is CSARRLSQTHYGEQFF. The CDR3 bases are TGCAGTGCTAGAAGGTTGAGCCAAACCCATTACGGTGAGCAGTTCTTC.

The sample holds a few counts of this clonotype. The V gene is TRBV27, the J gene TRBJ2-1; D ambiguous. V was trimmed by 7 bases and J by 0 bases, leaving 10 bases between them. Germline CDR1 reads MNHEY; CDR2 reads SMNVEV (reference sequence). The CDR3 runs to 14 residues. CDR3 sequence reads: CASTYSSSYNEQFF. Written as DNA, the CDR3 is TGTGCCAGCACCTACAGTAGCTCCTACAATGAGCAGTTCTTC.

This clonotype was counted a few times. The chain is built from TRBV27 and TRBJ1-1, with 7 bases that match TRBD1. This CDR3 is 13 amino acids long. The V segment lost 7 bases and the J segment 8 bases; nucleotides outside the gene matches: 10. Germline V CDR1 and CDR2: MNHEY, SMNVEV (reference sequence). CDR3 sequence (DNA): TGTGCCAGCACCTCTTGGGCAGGGGGGGAAGCTTTCTTT. This gives the protein CASTSWAGGEAFF.

In its sample, this clonotype was seen a few times. The chain's CDR3 is CASSLVGDGSYEQYF. As DNA, the CDR3 is TGTGCCAGCAGCTTAGTCGGGGACGGCTCCTACGAGCAGTACTTC. V usage is TRBV7-9 and J usage is TRBJ2-7; the D call may be TRBD1 or TRBD2 (5 bases each). V was cut by 1 base and J by 0 bases, with 10 bases left in between. Germline V gene sequence: CDR1 SEHNR, CDR2 FQNEAQ (reference sequence). The CDR3 contains 15 residues.

This clonotype has a handful of counts. The chain is built from TRBV7-9 and TRBJ2-7, with D perhaps matching TRBD1 (5 bases). Germline V CDR1 and CDR2: SEHNR, FQNEAQ (reference sequence). The ends were cut back, 3 bases at V and 3 bases at J, with 9 bases in the middle. The CDR3 totals 13 residues. DNA of the CDR3: TGTGCCAGCAGCTTCAGGACAAACTACGAGCAGTACTTC. Translation gives CASSFRTNYEQYF.

The CDR3 sequence is CASSGTDREGPYEQYF. As DNA, the CDR3 is TGTGCCAGCAGTGGGACGGACAGGGAGGGCCCTTACGAGCAGTACTTC. The genes are TRBV7-9 and TRBJ2-7; a weak D match, TRBD1 (8 bases). CDR1 and CDR2 from the germline V gene are SEHNR and FQNEAQ (reference sequence). The length of the CDR3 is 16 residues. V shed 6 bases and J shed 4 bases, with 22 bases lying between them. Together with reference TRBV7-9 and TRBJ2-7, the CDR3 gives the full variable domain: DTGVSQNPRHKITKRGQNVTFRCDPISEHNRLYWYRQTLGQGPEFLTYFQNEAQLEKSRLLSDRFSAERPKGSFSTLEIQRTEQGDSAMYLCASSGTDREGPYEQYFGPGTRLTVT.

The J gene is TRBJ2-3, the V gene TRBV20-1, with a weak D call TRBD2 (5 bases). Trimming stripped 3 bases from V and 6 bases from J, with 19 bases between. Germline values: CDR1 DFQATT, CDR2 SNEGSKA (reference sequence). The length of the CDR3 is 15 residues. The CDR3, as DNA: TGCAGTGCTAGTAGCGCCCCGGCCGGAGCGGATACGCAGTATTTT. Translating gives CSASSAPAGADTQYF.

V usage is TRBV28 and J usage is TRBJ1-5, with D unresolved. Germline loops: CDR1 MDHEN, CDR2 SYDVKM. The CDR3 length is 14 residues. The V and J ends lost 3 bases and 6 bases respectively, with 12 bases between them. CDR3 sequence reads: CASSFVGSGQPQHF. CDR3 DNA sequence: TGTGCCAGCAGTTTTGTGGGATCTGGTCAGCCCCAGCATTTT.